This TCR beta chain was recovered during a study of Ad26.COV2.S vaccination and SARS-CoV-2 variants. Study as a whole: Of the COV1001 trial arms, the Ad26.COV2.S arm included the donor. Participants got Ad26.COV2.S intramuscularly, once or twice 56 days apart.

Study outcomes and limitations: There was a possibility that the TCR breadth and depth analyses underestimated total T cell responses.

As to this clone: Antigen unknown.

Per the germline V gene, CDR1 is MNHEY and CDR2 is SVGEGT. V gave up 4 bases and J gave up 8 bases, with 12 bases separating them. This CDR3 comprises 13 residues. This table comes from immunoSEQ multiplex PCR, and its TCRdb copy is limited to in-frame clones, with some not included. Of about 480,000 clones listed, 87% are singletons. Treatment defined: around 19 received Ad26.COV2.S at low or high dose, single or two shots; roughly five received placebo; per-sample allocation not given. Sampling was done on day 63 after the first vaccine or placebo injection. An adult aged 18-55 years in Boston served as the donor.

The source of this sequence is a person aged 18 to 59 who received the Ad26.COV2.S COVID-19 vaccine or a placebo. The chain uses TRBV6-2 or TRBV6-3 and TRBJ2-1; D is unresolved. The sample was peripheral blood, taken in a trial of Ad26.COV2.S vaccine versus placebo. The CDR3 DNA is TGTGCCAGCAGTTTTCTGGCAAAAGATGAGCAGTTCTTC. Its protein product is CASSFLAKDEQFF.